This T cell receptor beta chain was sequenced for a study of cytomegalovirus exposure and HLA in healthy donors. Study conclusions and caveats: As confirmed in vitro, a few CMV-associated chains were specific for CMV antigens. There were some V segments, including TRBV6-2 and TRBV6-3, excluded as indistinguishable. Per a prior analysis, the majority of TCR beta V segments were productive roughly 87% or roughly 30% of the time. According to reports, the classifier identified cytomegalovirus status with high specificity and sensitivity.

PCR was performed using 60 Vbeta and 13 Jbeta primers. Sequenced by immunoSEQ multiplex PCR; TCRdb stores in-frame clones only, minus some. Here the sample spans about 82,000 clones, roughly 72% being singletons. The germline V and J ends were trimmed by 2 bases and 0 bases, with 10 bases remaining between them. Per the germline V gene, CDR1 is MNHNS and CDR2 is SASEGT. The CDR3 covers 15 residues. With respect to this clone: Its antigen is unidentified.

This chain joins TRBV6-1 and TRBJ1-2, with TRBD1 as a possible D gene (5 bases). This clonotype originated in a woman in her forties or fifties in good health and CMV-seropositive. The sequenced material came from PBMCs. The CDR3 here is CASSEYRRANYGYTF. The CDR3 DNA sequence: TGTGCCAGCAGTGAATACAGGAGAGCTAACTATGGCTACACCTTC.